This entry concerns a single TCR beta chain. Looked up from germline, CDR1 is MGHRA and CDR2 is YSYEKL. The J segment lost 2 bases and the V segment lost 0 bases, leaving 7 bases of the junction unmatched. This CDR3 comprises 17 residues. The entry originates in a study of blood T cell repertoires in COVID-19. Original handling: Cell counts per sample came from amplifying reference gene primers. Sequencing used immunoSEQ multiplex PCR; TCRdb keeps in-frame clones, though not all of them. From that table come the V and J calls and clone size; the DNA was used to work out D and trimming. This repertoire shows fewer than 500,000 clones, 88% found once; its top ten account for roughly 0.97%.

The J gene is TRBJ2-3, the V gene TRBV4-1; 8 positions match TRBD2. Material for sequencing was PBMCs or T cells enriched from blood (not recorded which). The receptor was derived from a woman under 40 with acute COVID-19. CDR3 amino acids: CASSQDFLSGDTDTQYF. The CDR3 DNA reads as TGCGCCAGCAGCCAAGACTTCCTTAGCGGGGACACAGATACGCAGTATTTT.